This T cell receptor (beta chain) was documented in a study of shared T cell receptors in the human thymus. The CDR3 loop spans 16 amino acids. V lost 6 bases, J lost 0 bases, and 11 bases stayed unmatched. Germline V gene sequence: CDR1 SGHRS, CDR2 YFSETQ. Sequencing was performed with immunoSEQ multiplex PCR; in TCRdb, only in-frame clones are kept and a portion is missing. The sample consists of hundreds of thousands of clones, roughly 86% of them appearing once. Another study also made use of these data, one on human thymus T cells. As that study records: Congenital heart defects were the reason for the corrective surgery that the donors, healthy Finnish infants, were having. Thymus tissue was removed during corrective cardiac surgery. V and J gene usage appeared biased in thymic and blood repertoires. Highly overlapping thymic repertoires among unrelated individuals were reported in related research.

This TCR derives from a boy under two years old with a congenital heart defect. Sequenced: thymocytes. The chain carries TRBV5-1 and TRBJ2-5, with 7 bases identical to TRBD1. CDR3 loop: CASIRTGLRYQETQYF. CDR3 coding DNA: TGCGCCAGCATTCGGACAGGTCTGCGGTACCAAGAGACCCAGTACTTC.